Listed below are T cell receptor beta chains from one sample, sequenced in a study of cytomegalovirus exposure and HLA in healthy donors. Using immunoSEQ multiplex PCR, the repertoire was profiled, and TCRdb retains in-frame clones only, with some absent. The repertoire consists of about 140,000 clones, with around 80% occurring once and the leading ten covering over 2%. The source material was PBMCs. Source of these receptors: a man over 45 in good health and CMV-seronegative. Each CDR3 is given with its conserved first and last residue. Fields, in order: clone size, D gene, J gene, V gene, CDR3 DNA, CDR3 protein. The D gene is left open where the match is weak. Size values are once, few and many counts, or a class for expanded clones, and some rows have none.

NA | TRBD1 | TRBJ1-1 | TRBV18 | TGTGCCAGCTCAATTACGCCGGGACAGGGGGGGAAAGTAAACACTGAAGCTTTCTTT | CASSITPGQGGKVNTEAFF
NA | TRBD2 | TRBJ2-3 | TRBV7-2 | TGTGCCAGCAGCCCGTTGATTCGGCGGGAGTGGACAGATACGCAGTATTTT | CASSPLIRREWTDTQYF
NA | TRBD1 | TRBJ1-1 | TRBV5-1 | TGCGCCAGCAGATCCGAGACAGGGCGGGGTACTGAAGCTTTCTTT | CASRSETGRGTEAFF
NA | TRBD2 | TRBJ2-3 | TRBV5-1 | TGCGCCAGCAGCTTGGGGCTAGCGGGGGCCGTCCCCACAGATACGCAGTATTTT | CASSLGLAGAVPTDTQYF
NA | TRBD1 | TRBJ2-7 | TRBV5-4 | TGTGCCAGCAGCTTGGAACAGGGGAGCTCCTACGAGCAGTACTTC | CASSLEQGSSYEQYF
NA | NA | TRBJ1-5 | TRBV19 | TGTGCCAGTAGTGACAATAGCAATCAGCCCCAGCATTTT | CASSDNSNQPQHF
NA | TRBD2 | TRBJ2-1 | TRBV7-8 | TGTGCCAGCAGCTTGCTAGCGGGGGGGCCCGTAGGTGAGCAGTTCTTC | CASSLLAGGPVGEQFF
NA | TRBD1 | TRBJ1-1 | TRBV5-1 | TGCGCCAGCAGCTCCGGGACAGGGTGGTCAATGAACACTGAAGCTTTCTTT | CASSSGTGWSMNTEAFF
NA | NA | TRBJ2-7 | TRBV5-1 | TGCGCCAGCAGCTTTGCAGAATCCTACGAGCAGTACTTC | CASSFAESYEQYF
NA | TRBD2 | TRBJ2-2 | TRBV12-5 | TGTGCTAGTGGTTCACGACTAGCGGGGGGGCCCGGCGGGGAGCTGTTTTTT | CASGSRLAGGPGGELFF
NA | TRBD2 | TRBJ2-3 | TRBV28 | TGTGCCAGCAGTCAGGGACTAGCGGGGGGGCAGAAGGCGCAGTATTTT | CASSQGLAGGQKAQYF
NA | NA | TRBJ1-5 | TRBV28 | TGTGCCAGCAGGCCTTCCGGGGGTCAGCCCCAGCATTTT | CASRPSGGQPQHF
NA | NA | TRBJ1-2 | TRBV5-5 | TGTGCCAGCAGCTTGGGATCCTTACAGGCGGATGGCTACACCTTC | CASSLGSLQADGYTF
few | TRBD1 | TRBJ2-7 | TRBV7-2 | TGTGCCAGCAGCTTAGACAGGGGCTACGAGCAGTACTTC | CASSLDRGYEQYF
NA | NA | TRBJ1-2 | TRBV6-5 | TGTGCCAGCAGTTACCGGGACACAAACTATGGCTACACCTTC | CASSYRDTNYGYTF
NA | NA | TRBJ1-5 | TRBV4-1 | TGCGCCAGCAGCCAAGATCAGGCAGAGCACAATCAGCCCCAGCATTTT | CASSQDQAEHNQPQHF
NA | NA | TRBJ1-1 | TRBV10-1 | TGCGCCAGCAGCGGAGCGGGGGGCACTGAAGCTTTCTTT | CASSGAGGTEAFF
many | TRBD1 | TRBJ2-6 | TRBV7-6 | TGTGCCAGCAGCTCTAACCTCGGACAGGGAACTGGGGCCAACGTCCTGACTTTC | CASSSNLGQGTGANVLTF
NA | NA | TRBJ1-2 | TRBV2 | TGTGCCAGCAGTGAGGTCAGGTCCTATGGCTACACCTTC | CASSEVRSYGYTF
NA | NA | TRBJ2-1 | TRBV27 | TGTGCCAGCAAATCCTTTCTGGGGGGTCGTGAGTTCTTC | CASKSFLGGREFF
NA | TRBD2 | TRBJ2-5 | TRBV5-1 | TGCGCCAGCAGCTTGGGGAGCGGGAGGGCCCAGGGAGAGACCCAGTACTTC | CASSLGSGRAQGETQYF
NA | NA | TRBJ2-7 | TRBV5-6 | TGTGCCAGCAGCTCCCGGCGGGGTAGGTGGTACGAGCAGTACTTC | CASSSRRGRWYEQYF
once | TRBD1 | TRBJ2-3 | TRBV30 | TGTGCCTGGGACAGGGGGATTTCACCAGATACGCAGTATTTT | CAWDRGISPDTQYF
once | NA | TRBJ1-4 | TRBV5-1 | TGCGCCAGCAGCTTGTATTCGGGAGAAACTAATGAAAAACTGTTTTTT | CASSLYSGETNEKLFF
NA | NA | TRBJ1-5 | TRBV14 | TGTGCCAGCAGCCAAGAAAGAGGTGGGCCCCAGCATTTT | CASSQERGGPQHF
NA | TRBD1 | TRBJ1-2 | TRBV5-8 | TGTGCCAGCAGCTTGCCCGGGGACAGCGTCACCCCTCTATCCCATGGCTACACCTTC | CASSLPGDSVTPLSHGYTF
NA | TRBD2 | TRBJ2-1 | TRBV6-5 | TGTGCCAGCACCACCGGGACTAGCGGGAACAATGAGCAGTTCTTC | CASTTGTSGNNEQFF
NA | NA | TRBJ1-1 | TRBV28 | TGTGCCAGCCGAAGGGCGGGCACTGAAGCTTTCTTT | CASRRAGTEAFF
NA | NA | TRBJ2-3 | TRBV7-2 | TGTGCCAGCAGCTTGCTATCAGATACGCAGTATTTT | CASSLLSDTQYF